The TCR beta chain described here comes from a study of beta chain features in type 1 diabetes. The study reverse transcribed the entire isolated RNA, so it sequenced expressed TCRB transcripts. Some clones are missing from TCRdb's copy, which holds only in-frame ones; the method was immunoSEQ multiplex PCR. The sample gives about 240,000 clones, 25% to 35% of which show up once; about 3.9% is in the top ten. Sequencing was done on a sample of central memory CD4+ T cells from blood. The TCR was taken from a man aged 25-45 years in good health.

Written as DNA, the CDR3 is TGCGCCAGCAGCCAAGATACAGGAACTACAGATACGCAGTATTTT. Encoded protein: CASSQDTGTTDTQYF. V gene TRBV4-3 combines with J gene TRBJ2-3; possibly TRBD1 for D (5 bases). CDR1 and CDR2 from the germline V gene are LGHNA and YSLEER. V gave up 0 bases and J gave up 3 bases, with 10 bases separating them. The CDR3 loop spans 15 amino acids.